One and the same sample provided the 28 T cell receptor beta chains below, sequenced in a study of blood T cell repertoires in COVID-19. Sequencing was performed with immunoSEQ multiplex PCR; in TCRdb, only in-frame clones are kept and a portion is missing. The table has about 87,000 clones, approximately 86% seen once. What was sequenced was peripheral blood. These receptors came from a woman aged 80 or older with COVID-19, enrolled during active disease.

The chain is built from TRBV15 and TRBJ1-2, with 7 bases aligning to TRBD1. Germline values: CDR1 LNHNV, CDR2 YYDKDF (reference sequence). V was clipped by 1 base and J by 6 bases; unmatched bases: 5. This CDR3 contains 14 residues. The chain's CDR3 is CATSRVSGGDGYTF. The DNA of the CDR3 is TGTGCCACCAGCAGAGTTTCAGGGGGTGATGGCTACACCTTC.

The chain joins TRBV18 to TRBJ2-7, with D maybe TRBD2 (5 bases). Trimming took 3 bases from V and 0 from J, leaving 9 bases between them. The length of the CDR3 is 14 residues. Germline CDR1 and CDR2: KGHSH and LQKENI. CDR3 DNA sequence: TGTGCCAGCTCACCCAGAGGGATCTCCTACGAGCAGTACTTC. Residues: CASSPRGISYEQYF.

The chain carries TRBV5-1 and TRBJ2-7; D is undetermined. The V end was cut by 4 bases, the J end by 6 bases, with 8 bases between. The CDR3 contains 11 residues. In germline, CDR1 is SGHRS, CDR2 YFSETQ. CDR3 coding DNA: TGCGCCAGCAGCCACCAGGCCGAGCAGTACTTC. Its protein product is CASSHQAEQYF.

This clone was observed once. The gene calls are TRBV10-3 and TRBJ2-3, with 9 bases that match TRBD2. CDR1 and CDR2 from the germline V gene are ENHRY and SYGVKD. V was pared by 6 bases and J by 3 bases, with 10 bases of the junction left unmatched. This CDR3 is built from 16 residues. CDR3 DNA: TGTGCCATCAGCTCATTAGCGGGAGTGTCTACAGATACGCAGTATTTT. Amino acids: CAISSLAGVSTDTQYF.

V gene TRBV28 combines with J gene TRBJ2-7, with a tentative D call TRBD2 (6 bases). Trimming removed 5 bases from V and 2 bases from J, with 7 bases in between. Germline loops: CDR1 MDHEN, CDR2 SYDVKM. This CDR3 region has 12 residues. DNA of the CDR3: TGTGCCAGCAGTCGGGGGACCTACGAGCAGTACTTC. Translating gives CASSRGTYEQYF.

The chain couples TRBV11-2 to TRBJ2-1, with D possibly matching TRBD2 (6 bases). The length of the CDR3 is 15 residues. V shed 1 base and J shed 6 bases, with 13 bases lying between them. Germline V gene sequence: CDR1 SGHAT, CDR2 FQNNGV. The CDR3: CASSLGRGTLNEQFF. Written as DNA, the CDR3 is TGTGCCAGCAGCTTAGGGAGGGGAACTCTCAATGAGCAGTTCTTC. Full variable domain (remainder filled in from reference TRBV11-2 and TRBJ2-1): EAGVAQSPRYKIIEKRQSVAFWCNPISGHATLYWYQQILGQGPKLLIQFQNNGVVDDSQLPKDRFSAERLKGVDSTLKIQPAKLEDSAVYLCASSLGRGTLNEQFFGPGTRLTVL.

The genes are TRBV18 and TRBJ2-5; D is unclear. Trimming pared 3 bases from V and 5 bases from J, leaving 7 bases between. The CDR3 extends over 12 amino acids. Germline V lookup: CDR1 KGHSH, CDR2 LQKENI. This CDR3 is CASSPAGETQYF. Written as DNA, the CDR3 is TGTGCCAGCTCACCCGCAGGCGAGACCCAGTACTTC.

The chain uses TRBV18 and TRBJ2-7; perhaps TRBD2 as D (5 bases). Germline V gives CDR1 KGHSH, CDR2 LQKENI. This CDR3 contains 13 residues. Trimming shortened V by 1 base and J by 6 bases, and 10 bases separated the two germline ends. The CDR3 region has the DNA TGTGCCAGCTCACCACTTGAGGGAGCCGAGCAGTACTTC. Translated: CASSPLEGAEQYF.

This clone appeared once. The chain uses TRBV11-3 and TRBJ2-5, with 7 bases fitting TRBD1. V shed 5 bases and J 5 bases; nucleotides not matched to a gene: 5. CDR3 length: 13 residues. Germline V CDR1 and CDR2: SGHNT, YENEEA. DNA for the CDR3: TGTGCCAGCAGCGCGCAGGGGGTTGAGACCCAGTACTTC. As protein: CASSAQGVETQYF.

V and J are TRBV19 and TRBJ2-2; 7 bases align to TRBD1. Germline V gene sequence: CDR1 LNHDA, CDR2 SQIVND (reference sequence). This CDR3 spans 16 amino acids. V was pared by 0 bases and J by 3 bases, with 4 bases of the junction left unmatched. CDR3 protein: CASSIDTGTDTGELFF. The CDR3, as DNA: TGTGCCAGTAGTATAGACACCGGGACAGACACCGGGGAGCTGTTTTTT.

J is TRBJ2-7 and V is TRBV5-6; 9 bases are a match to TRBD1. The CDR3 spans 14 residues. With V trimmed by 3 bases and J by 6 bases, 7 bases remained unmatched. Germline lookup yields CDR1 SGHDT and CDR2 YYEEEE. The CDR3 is CASSSPGQGSEQYF. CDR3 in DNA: TGTGCCAGCAGCTCACCGGGACAGGGAAGCGAGCAGTACTTC.

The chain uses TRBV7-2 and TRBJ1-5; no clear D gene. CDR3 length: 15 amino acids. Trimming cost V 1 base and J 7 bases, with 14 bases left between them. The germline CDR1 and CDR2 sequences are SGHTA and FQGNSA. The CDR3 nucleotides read TGTGCCAGCAGCTTAGGAAAGGGAGGGTGGCAGCCCCAGCATTTT. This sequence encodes CASSLGKGGWQPQHF.

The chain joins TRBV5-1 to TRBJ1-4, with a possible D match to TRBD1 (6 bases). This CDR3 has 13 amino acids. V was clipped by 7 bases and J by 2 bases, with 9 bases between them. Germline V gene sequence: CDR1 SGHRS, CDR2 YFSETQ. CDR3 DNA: TGCGCCAGCCGGGGGGGCACTAATGAAAAACTGTTTTTT. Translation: CASRGGTNEKLFF.

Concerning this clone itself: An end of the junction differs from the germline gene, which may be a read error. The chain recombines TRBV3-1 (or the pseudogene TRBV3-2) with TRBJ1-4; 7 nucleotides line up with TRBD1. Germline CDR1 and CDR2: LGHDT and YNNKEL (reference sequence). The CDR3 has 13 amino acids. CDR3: CASSHTRDSEGIF. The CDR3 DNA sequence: TGTGCCAGCAGCCATACTAGGGACAGCGAAGGAATTTTT.

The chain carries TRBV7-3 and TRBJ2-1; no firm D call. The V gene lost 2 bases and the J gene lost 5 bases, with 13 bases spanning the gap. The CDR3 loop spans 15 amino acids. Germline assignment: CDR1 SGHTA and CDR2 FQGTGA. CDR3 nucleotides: TGTGCCAGCAGCTTATTGACCGGGTACGACAATGAGCAGTTCTTC. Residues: CASSLLTGYDNEQFF.

CDR3 DNA: TGTGCCAGCAGCCAAGAGGCTAGCGGGTCCCAAGAGACCCAGTACTTC. Its protein is CASSQEASGSQETQYF. The genes are TRBV3-1 (or the pseudogene TRBV3-2) and TRBJ2-5; 8 bases are a match to TRBD2. The CDR3 sequence is 16 residues long. The germline CDR1 and CDR2 sequences are LGHDT and YNNKEL (reference sequence). Trimming removed 0 bases from V and 1 base from J; junction bases left unmatched: 4.

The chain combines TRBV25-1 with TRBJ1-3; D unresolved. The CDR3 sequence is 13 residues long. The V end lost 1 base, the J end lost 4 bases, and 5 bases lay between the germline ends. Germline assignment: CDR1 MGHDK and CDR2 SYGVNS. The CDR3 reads CASSELAGNTIYF. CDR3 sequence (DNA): TGTGCCAGCAGTGAATTAGCGGGAAACACCATATATTTT.

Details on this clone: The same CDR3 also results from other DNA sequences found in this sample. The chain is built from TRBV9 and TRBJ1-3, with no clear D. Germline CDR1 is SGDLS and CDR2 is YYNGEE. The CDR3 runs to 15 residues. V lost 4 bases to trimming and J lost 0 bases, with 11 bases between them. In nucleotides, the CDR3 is TGTGCCAGCAGCCCTGGAGGGTTCTCTGGAAACACCATATATTTT. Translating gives CASSPGGFSGNTIYF.

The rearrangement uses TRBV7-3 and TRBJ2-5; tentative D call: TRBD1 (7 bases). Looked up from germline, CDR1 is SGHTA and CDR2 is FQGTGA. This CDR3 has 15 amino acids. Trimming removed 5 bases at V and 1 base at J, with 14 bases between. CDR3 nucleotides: TGTGCCAGCAGCCCCCAGGGGGGCGCCCAAGAGACCCAGTACTTC. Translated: CASSPQGGAQETQYF. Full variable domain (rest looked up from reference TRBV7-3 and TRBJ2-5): GAGVSQTPSNKVTEKGKYVELRCDPISGHTALYWYRQSLGQGPEFLIYFQGTGAADDSGLPNDRFFAVRPEGSVSTLKIQRTERGDSAVYLCASSPQGGAQETQYFGPGTRLLVL.

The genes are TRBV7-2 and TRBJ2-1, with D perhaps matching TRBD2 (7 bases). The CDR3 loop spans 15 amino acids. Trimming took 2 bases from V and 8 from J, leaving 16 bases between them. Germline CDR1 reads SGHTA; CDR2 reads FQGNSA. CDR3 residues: CASSLFEGGHDEQFF. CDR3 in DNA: TGTGCCAGCAGCTTATTTGAGGGGGGGCACGATGAGCAGTTCTTC.

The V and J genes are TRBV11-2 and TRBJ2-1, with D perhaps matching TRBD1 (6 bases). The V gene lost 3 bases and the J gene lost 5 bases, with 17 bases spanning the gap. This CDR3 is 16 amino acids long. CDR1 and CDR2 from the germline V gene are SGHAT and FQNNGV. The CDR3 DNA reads TGTGCCAGCAGCTTCTCCCTGGGGGCGGGTGACAATGAGCAGTTCTTC. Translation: CASSFSLGAGDNEQFF.

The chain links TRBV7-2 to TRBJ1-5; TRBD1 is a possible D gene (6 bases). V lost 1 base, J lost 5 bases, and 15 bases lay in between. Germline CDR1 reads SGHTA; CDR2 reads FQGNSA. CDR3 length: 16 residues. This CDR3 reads CASSLGWGGWDQPQHF. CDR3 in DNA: TGTGCCAGCAGCTTAGGTTGGGGGGGCTGGGATCAGCCCCAGCATTTT.

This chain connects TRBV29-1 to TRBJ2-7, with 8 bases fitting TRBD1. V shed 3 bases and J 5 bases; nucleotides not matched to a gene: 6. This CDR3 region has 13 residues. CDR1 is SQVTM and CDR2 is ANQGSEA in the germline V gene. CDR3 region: CSVDGAGGDEQYF. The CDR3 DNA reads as TGCAGCGTTGATGGAGCAGGGGGCGACGAGCAGTACTTC.

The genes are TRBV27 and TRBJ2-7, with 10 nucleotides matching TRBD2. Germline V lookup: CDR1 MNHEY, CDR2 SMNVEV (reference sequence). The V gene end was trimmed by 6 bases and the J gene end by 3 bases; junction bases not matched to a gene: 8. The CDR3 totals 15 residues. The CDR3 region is CASSASGRRDYEQYF. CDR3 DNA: TGTGCCAGCAGCGCTAGCGGGAGAAGAGACTACGAGCAGTACTTC.

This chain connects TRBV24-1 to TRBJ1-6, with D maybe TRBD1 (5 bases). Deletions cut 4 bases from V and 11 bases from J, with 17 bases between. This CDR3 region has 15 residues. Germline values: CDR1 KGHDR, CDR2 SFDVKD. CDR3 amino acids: CATSDPARAGTPLHF. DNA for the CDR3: TGTGCCACCAGTGACCCCGCCAGGGCAGGGACACCCCTCCACTTT.

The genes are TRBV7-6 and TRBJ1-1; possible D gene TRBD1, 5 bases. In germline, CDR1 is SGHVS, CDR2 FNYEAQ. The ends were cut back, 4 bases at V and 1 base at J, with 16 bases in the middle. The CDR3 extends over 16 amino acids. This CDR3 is CASSSRYRTPNTEAFF. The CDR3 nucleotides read TGTGCCAGCAGCTCGCGGTATAGGACACCGAACACTGAAGCTTTCTTT.

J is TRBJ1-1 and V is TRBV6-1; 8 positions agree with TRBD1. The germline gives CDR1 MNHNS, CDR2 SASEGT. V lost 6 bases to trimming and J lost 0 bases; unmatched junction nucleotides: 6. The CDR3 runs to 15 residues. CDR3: CASRPRTGLNTEAFF. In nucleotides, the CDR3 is TGTGCCAGCAGACCGAGGACAGGGCTGAACACTGAAGCTTTCTTT.

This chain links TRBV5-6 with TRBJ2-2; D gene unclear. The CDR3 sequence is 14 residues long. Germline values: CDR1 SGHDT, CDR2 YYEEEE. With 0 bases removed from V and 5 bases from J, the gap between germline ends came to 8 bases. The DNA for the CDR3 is TGTGCCAGCAGCTTGGGGCAGTGGACCGGGGAGCTGTTTTTT. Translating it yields CASSLGQWTGELFF.